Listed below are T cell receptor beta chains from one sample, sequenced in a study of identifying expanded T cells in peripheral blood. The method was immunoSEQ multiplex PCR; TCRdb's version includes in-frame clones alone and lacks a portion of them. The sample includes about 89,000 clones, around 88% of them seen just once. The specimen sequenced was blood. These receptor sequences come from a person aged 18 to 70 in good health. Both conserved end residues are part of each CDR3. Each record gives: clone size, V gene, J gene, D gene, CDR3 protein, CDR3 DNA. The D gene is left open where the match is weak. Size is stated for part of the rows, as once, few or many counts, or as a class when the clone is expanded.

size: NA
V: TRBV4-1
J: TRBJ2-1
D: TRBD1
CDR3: CASSPLSPDRGLFF
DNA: TGCGCCAGCAGCCCGCTCTCCCCGGACAGGGGTCTCTTCTTC

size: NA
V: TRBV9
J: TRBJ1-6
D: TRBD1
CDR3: CASSVESRGSDSPLHF
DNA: TGTGCCAGCAGCGTAGAATCCAGGGGGAGTGATTCACCCCTCCACTTT

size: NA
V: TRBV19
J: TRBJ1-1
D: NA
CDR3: CASSTRLAEAFF
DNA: TGTGCCAGTAGTACGCGCCTCGCTGAAGCTTTCTTT

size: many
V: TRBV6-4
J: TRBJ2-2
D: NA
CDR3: CASSRGGDTGELFF
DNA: TGTGCCAGCAGCAGGGGAGGCGACACCGGGGAGCTGTTTTTT

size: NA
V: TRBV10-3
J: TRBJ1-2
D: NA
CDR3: CAISESQGLNGYTF
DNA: TGTGCCATCAGTGAGTCCCAGGGGCTTAATGGCTACACCTTC

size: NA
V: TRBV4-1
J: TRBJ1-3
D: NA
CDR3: CASSQDAVLNTIYF
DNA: TGCGCCAGCAGCCAAGACGCTGTTCTGAACACCATATATTTT

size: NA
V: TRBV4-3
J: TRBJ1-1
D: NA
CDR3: CASSQEQNTEAFF
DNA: TGCGCCAGCAGCCAAGAGCAGAATACTGAAGCTTTCTTT

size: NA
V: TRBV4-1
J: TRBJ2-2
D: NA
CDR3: CASSRTTVNTGELFF
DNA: TGCGCCAGCAGCCGAACGACAGTTAACACCGGGGAGCTGTTTTTT

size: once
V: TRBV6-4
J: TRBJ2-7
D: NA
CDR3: CASIIGFEQQPYEQYF
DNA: TGTGCCAGCATAATAGGGTTTGAGCAACAGCCCTACGAGCAGTACTTC

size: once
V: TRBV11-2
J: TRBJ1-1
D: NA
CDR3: CASSLDGRGTEAFF
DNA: TGTGCCAGCAGCTTAGACGGGCGGGGCACTGAAGCTTTCTTT

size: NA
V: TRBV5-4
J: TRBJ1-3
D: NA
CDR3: CASSLGGPISGNTIYF
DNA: TGTGCCAGCAGCTTGGGCGGACCGATCTCTGGAAACACCATATATTTT

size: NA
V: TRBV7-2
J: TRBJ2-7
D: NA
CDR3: CASSLALEKYEQYF
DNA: TGTGCCAGCAGCTTAGCGCTGGAGAAATACGAGCAGTACTTC

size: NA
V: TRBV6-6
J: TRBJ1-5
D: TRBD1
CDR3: CASRPGQGARQPQHF
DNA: TGTGCCAGCAGACCGGGACAGGGGGCAAGGCAGCCCCAGCATTTT

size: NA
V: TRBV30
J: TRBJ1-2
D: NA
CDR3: CVGGLNLYGYTF
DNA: TGCGTGGGGGGCCTGAACCTCTATGGCTACACCTTC

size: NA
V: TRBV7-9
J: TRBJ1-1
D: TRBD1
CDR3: CASSGQGMNTEAFF
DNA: TGTGCCAGCAGCGGACAGGGCATGAACACTGAAGCTTTCTTT

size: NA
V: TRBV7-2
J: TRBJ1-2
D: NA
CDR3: CASSLGPGMANYGYTF
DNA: TGTGCCAGCAGCTTAGGACCGGGTATGGCAAACTATGGCTACACCTTC

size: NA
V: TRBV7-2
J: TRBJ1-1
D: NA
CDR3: CASSADRRVNTEAFF
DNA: TGTGCCAGCAGCGCCGACAGGCGGGTGAACACTGAAGCTTTCTTT

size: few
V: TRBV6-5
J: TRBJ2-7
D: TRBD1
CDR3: CASSPRTGRSEQYF
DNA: TGTGCCAGCAGTCCGAGGACAGGGAGATCAGAGCAGTACTTC

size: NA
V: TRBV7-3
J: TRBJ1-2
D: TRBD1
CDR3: CASSPGTGGSGYTF
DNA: TGTGCCAGCAGCCCCGGGACAGGGGGAAGTGGCTACACCTTC

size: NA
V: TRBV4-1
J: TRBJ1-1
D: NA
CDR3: CASSHQKHLEAFF
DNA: TGCGCCAGCAGCCACCAAAAACATCTCGAAGCTTTCTTT

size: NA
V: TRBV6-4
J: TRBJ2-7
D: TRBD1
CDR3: CASSHSQGSSSYEQYF
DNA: TGTGCCAGCAGTCATTCACAGGGGTCCAGCTCCTACGAGCAGTACTTC

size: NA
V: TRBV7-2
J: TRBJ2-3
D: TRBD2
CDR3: CASSNSGGGTDTQYF
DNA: TGTGCCAGCAGCAATAGCGGGGGGGGCACAGATACGCAGTATTTT

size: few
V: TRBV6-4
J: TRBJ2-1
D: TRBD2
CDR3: CASSYSSGLANEQFF
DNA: TGTGCCAGCAGTTACTCCTCGGGACTAGCAAACGAGCAGTTCTTC

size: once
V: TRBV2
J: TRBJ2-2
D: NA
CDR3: CASKVFSMVNTGELFF
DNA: TGTGCCAGCAAGGTCTTCTCCATGGTTAACACCGGGGAGCTGTTTTTT

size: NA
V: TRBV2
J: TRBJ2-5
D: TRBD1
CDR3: CASSDPQEAGQGWETQYF
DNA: TGTGCCAGCAGTGACCCCCAAGAAGCGGGACAGGGTTGGGAGACCCAGTACTTC

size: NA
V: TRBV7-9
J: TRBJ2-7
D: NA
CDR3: CASSLDGRGSYEQYF
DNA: TGTGCCAGCAGCTTAGACGGCAGGGGTTCCTACGAGCAGTACTTC

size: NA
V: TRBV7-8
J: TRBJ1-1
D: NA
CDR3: CASSLVGVITEAFF
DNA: TGTGCCAGCAGCTTAGTGGGGGTAATCACTGAAGCTTTCTTT

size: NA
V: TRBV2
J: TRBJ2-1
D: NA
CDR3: CASSGWQALSYNEQFF
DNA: TGTGCCAGCAGTGGTTGGCAGGCCCTTTCCTACAATGAGCAGTTCTTC

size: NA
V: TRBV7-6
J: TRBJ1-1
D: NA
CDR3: CASSSTGISEAFF
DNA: TGTGCCAGCAGCTCCACAGGAATCTCTGAAGCTTTCTTT

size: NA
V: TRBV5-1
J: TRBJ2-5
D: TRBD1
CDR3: CASSRTGTGGNQETQYF
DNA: TGCGCCAGCAGCCGAACCGGGACAGGGGGTAACCAAGAGACCCAGTACTTC

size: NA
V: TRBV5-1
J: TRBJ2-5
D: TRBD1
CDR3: CASSFRDRAQETQYF
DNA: TGCGCCAGCAGCTTCCGGGACAGAGCACAAGAGACCCAGTACTTC

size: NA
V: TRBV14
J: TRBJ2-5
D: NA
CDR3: CASSHIDIAYQETQYF
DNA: TGTGCCAGCAGCCACATAGACATCGCGTACCAAGAGACCCAGTACTTC

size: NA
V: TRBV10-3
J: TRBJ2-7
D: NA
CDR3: CAINPGPSSYEQYF
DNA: TGTGCCATAAATCCAGGGCCAAGCTCCTACGAGCAGTACTTC

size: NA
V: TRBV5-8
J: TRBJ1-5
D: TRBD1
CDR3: CASSRGTEKGQPQHF
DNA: TGTGCCAGCAGCCGTGGGACAGAGAAAGGACAGCCCCAGCATTTT

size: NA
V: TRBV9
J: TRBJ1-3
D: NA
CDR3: CASSEGYSGNTIYF
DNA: TGTGCCAGCAGCGAGGGCTACTCTGGAAACACCATATATTTT